The rows below give T cell receptor beta chains drawn from one sample of a study of read filtering for tumor transcriptome and immune sequencing. TCRdb fed the reads into MiXCR, producing one record per CDR3 protein. The sample has 20,000 to 25,000 distinct CDR3 sequences; 20% to 25% are singletons. The sample taken for sequencing was a population of CD138-negative cells sorted from bone marrow. The source of these receptors is a donor aged 40 or over with multiple myeloma. CDR3s include the opening cysteine and the closing phenylalanine or tryptophan. The D gene is left open where the match is weak. Part of the rows lack a size; the others show once, few, many or a class for expanded clones.

cdr3_nt: TGTGCCAGCAGTGAAAGGGGGGGCCCTCAGCCCCAGCATTTT
cdr3_aa: CASSERGGPQPQHF
clone_size: many
j_call: TRBJ1-5
d_call: .
v_call: TRBV2
cdr3_length: 14

cdr3_nt: TGTGCCAGCAGTGAAGCGGGGGGAGGAGAGGAGACCCAGTACTTC
cdr3_aa: CASSEAGGGEETQYF
clone_size: many
j_call: TRBJ2-5
d_call: .
v_call: TRBV2
cdr3_length: 15

cdr3_nt: TGTGCCAGCAGACCGGGACAGGGGATCTATCAGCCCCAGCATTTT
cdr3_aa: CASRPGQGIYQPQHF
clone_size: many
j_call: TRBJ1-5
d_call: TRBD1
v_call: TRBV28
cdr3_length: 15

cdr3_nt: TGTGCCAGCAGCCACGGACAGGGGGAGACCCAGTACTTC
cdr3_aa: CASSHGQGETQYF
clone_size: many
j_call: TRBJ2-5
d_call: TRBD1
v_call: TRBV7-3
cdr3_length: 13

cdr3_nt: TGTGCCAGCAGCCAAAAAACTAGCGGGAGAGGTGAGCAGTTCTTC
cdr3_aa: CASSQKTSGRGEQFF
clone_size: many
j_call: TRBJ2-1
d_call: TRBD2
v_call: TRBV14
cdr3_length: 15

cdr3_nt: TGCAGTGCCGAGGGACTAGCGGGAGTGTGGGAGCAGTACTTC
cdr3_aa: CSAEGLAGVWEQYF
clone_size: .
j_call: TRBJ2-7
d_call: TRBD2
v_call: TRBV20-1
cdr3_length: 14

cdr3_nt: TGTGCCAGCAGTCCGCGGGGACTAGCGGGAGGAGCCGAGCAGTACTTC
cdr3_aa: CASSPRGLAGGAEQYF
clone_size: many
j_call: TRBJ2-7
d_call: TRBD2
v_call: TRBV28
cdr3_length: 16

cdr3_nt: TGCAGCGTTGAAGGGGACTGGATGAACACTGAAGCTTTCTTT
cdr3_aa: CSVEGDWMNTEAFF
clone_size: many
j_call: TRBJ1-1
d_call: .
v_call: TRBV29-1
cdr3_length: 14

cdr3_nt: TGCAGCGTGGTAGGACTAGCGGGAGGAAGGGATGAGCAGTTCTTC
cdr3_aa: CSVVGLAGGRDEQFF
clone_size: medium-sized
j_call: TRBJ2-1
d_call: TRBD2
v_call: TRBV29-1
cdr3_length: 15

cdr3_nt: TGTGCCAGCAGCTTCCGACAGACGTTCTCCTACGAGCAGTACTTC
cdr3_aa: CASSFRQTFSYEQYF
clone_size: many
j_call: TRBJ2-7
d_call: .
v_call: TRBV28
cdr3_length: 15